This is a list of T cell receptor beta chains from one sample in a study of human T cells and chemical hapten exposure. Each CDR3 protein is one row after TCRdb ran MiXCR on the RACE reads. The data contain 35,000 to 55,000 distinct CDR3 sequences, about 3.7% of them seen just once; the ten biggest clones take up 4.5% to 6.5%. Sequencing was done on a sample of whole blood. All receptors derive from a human donor in good health. Some clones in this sample may be carry-over from other donors' samples. Both conserved end residues are part of each CDR3. A D gene is named only where the DNA matches it firmly. Clone size appears in some rows only: once, few, many, or a class for an expanded clone.

D gene | clone size | J gene | V gene | CDR3 DNA | CDR3 protein
TRBD2 | few | TRBJ2-1 | TRBV18 | TGTGCCAGCTCACCTCGACTAGCTGAGCAGTTCTTC | CASSPRLAEQFF
TRBD1 | few | TRBJ1-5 | TRBV28 | TGTGCCAGCAGTTCGCCCGACAGGGTCTCCAATCAGCCCCAGCATTTT | CASSSPDRVSNQPQHF
- | many | TRBJ1-5 | TRBV27 | TGTGCCAGCAGTTTTCTTGATAGCAATCAGCCCCAGCATTTT | CASSFLDSNQPQHF
TRBD1 | - | TRBJ2-6 | TRBV5-5 | TGTGCCAGCAGCTCTCGGACAGGGGAGGCTGGGGCCAACGTCCTGACTTTC | CASSSRTGEAGANVLTF
- | many | TRBJ2-7 | TRBV3-1 | TGTGCCAGCAGCCAAGGAGTAACCTACGAGCAGTACTTC | CASSQGVTYEQYF
TRBD1 | - | TRBJ1-2 | TRBV7-8 | TGTGCCAGCAGCTTACTCGTCCGGACAGGAGACTATGGCTACACCTTC | CASSLLVRTGDYGYTF
- | - | TRBJ1-1 | TRBV7-3 | TGTGCCAGCAGCTTAGGTCGGCCAACGAACACTGAAGCTTTCTTT | CASSLGRPTNTEAFF
TRBD1 | many | TRBJ2-7 | TRBV12-3/TRBV12-4 | TGTGCCAGCAGTTTAGAGACAGGGAGCTCCTACGAGCAGTACTTC | CASSLETGSSYEQYF
- | many | TRBJ2-2 | TRBV10-3 | TGTGCCATCAGTGAAGTCCCAGAGGGCACCGGGGAGCTGTTTTTT | CAISEVPEGTGELFF
- | few | TRBJ1-3 | TRBV12-3/TRBV12-4 | TGTGCCAGCAGTTTTTACGCTGGAAACACCATATATTTT | CASSFYAGNTIYF
- | many | TRBJ2-7 | TRBV4-2 | TGTGCCAGCAGCCCCTTGGGTCGCCTGGAGACCTACGAGCAGTACTTC | CASSPLGRLETYEQYF
- | many | TRBJ1-3 | TRBV5-1 | TGCGCCAGCAGCTTGATGGGAGGGGACACCATATATTTT | CASSLMGGDTIYF
- | - | TRBJ1-2 | TRBV27 | TGTGCCAGCAGTCCGGCAGGACAGTTGTGGGGCTACACCTTC | CASSPAGQLWGYTF
TRBD2 | many | TRBJ2-1 | TRBV20-1 | TGCAGTGCTCCCAACGGGAGGCCAGAGTTCTTC | CSAPNGRPEFF
- | few | TRBJ1-1 | TRBV28 | TGTGCCAGCAGTCGGAGGGCGGGCACTGAAGCTTTCTTT | CASSRRAGTEAFF
- | many | TRBJ2-2 | TRBV29-1 | TGCAGCGTTGGTCGCTCCAGCACCGGGGAGCTGTTTTTT | CSVGRSSTGELFF
TRBD2 | many | TRBJ2-3 | TRBV6-5 | TGTGCCAGCAGTTCCCGACCGGGACTAGCGGGAGCAGATACGCAGTATTTT | CASSSRPGLAGADTQYF
- | few | TRBJ2-4 | TRBV10-1 | TGCGCCAGCAGTGCCGGCACCAACCAAGGAAACATTCAGTACTTC | CASSAGTNQGNIQYF
- | many | TRBJ1-4 | TRBV5-1 | TGCGCCAGCTGTCCGATGGGGGGGGGAGCAACTAATGAAAAACTGTTTTTT | CASCPMGGGATNEKLFF
TRBD1 | many | TRBJ1-1 | TRBV28 | TGTGCCAGCATCGCCGGGACAGGCAACACTGAAGCTTTCTTT | CASIAGTGNTEAFF
TRBD1 | many | TRBJ2-2 | TRBV28 | TGTGCCAGCAGGATCACAGGGGTCTACACCGGGGAGCTGTTTTTT | CASRITGVYTGELFF
TRBD1 | few | TRBJ1-5 | TRBV30 | TGTGCCTGGAGATCCGGACAGGCGCGGCAGCCCCAGCATTTT | CAWRSGQARQPQHF
- | many | TRBJ2-7 | TRBV7-9 | TGTGCCAGCAGTTCATCCGGCGGGCTGGTTGACCCCTACGAGCAGTACTTC | CASSSSGGLVDPYEQYF
- | many | TRBJ1-5 | TRBV7-9 | TGTGCCAGCAGCTTAGCAGGAAGTGCGGGTCAGCCCCAGCATTTT | CASSLAGSAGQPQHF
- | many | TRBJ1-1 | TRBV18 | TGTGCCAGCTCACCTCCTGCTGTGAACACTGAAGCTTTCTTT | CASSPPAVNTEAFF
TRBD2 | few | TRBJ2-1 | TRBV3-1 | TGTGCCAGCAGAGTTAGCGGGGCCCAAAATGAGCAGTTCTTC | CASRVSGAQNEQFF
- | many | TRBJ1-1 | TRBV7-2 | TGTGCCAGCAGCTTAGGGGGTTTCAACACTGAAGCTTTCTTT | CASSLGGFNTEAFF
TRBD2 | - | TRBJ2-3 | TRBV30 | TGTGCCTGGAGCACCGGACTAGCGGACCACACAGATACGCAGTATTTT | CAWSTGLADHTDTQYF
TRBD1 | many | TRBJ1-5 | TRBV20-1 | TGCAGTGCTAGAGTTGGCAGGGGGCCGTATAGCAATCAGCCCCAGCATTTT | CSARVGRGPYSNQPQHF
- | many | TRBJ2-6 | TRBV15 | TGTGCCACCAGCAGAGATAAGCCATTGTCAGGACAGTCCAACGTCCTGACTTTC | CATSRDKPLSGQSNVLTF
- | many | TRBJ2-3 | TRBV20-1 | TGCAGTGCTCCCTCGGGGGTAGATACGCAGTATTTT | CSAPSGVDTQYF
TRBD2 | few | TRBJ2-5 | TRBV9 | TGTGCCAGCAGCGTAGGGGGGACTAGCGGCCAAGAGACCCAGTACTTC | CASSVGGTSGQETQYF
- | - | TRBJ1-1 | TRBV7-9 | TGTGCCAGCACCCTTCCCGGGAACACTGAAGCTTTCTTT | CASTLPGNTEAFF
- | few | TRBJ2-3 | TRBV7-7 | TGTGCTAGCAGCTTCCTACTGAGCACAGATACGCAGTATTTT | CASSFLLSTDTQYF
- | many | TRBJ2-7 | TRBV4-1 | TGCGCCAGCAGCCAAGGTCAGGGAGGCACCTACGAGCAGTACTTC | CASSQGQGGTYEQYF
- | many | TRBJ1-5 | TRBV15 | TGTGCCACCAGCAGAGATACAGGGCAGAGCAATCAGCCCCAGCATTTT | CATSRDTGQSNQPQHF
- | many | TRBJ1-6 | TRBV4-1 | TGCGCCAGCAAAGATTCCGGCGGGGGGCGAAATTCACCCCTCCACTTT | CASKDSGGGRNSPLHF
- | few | TRBJ1-4 | TRBV28 | TGTGCCAGCACTCCCCCAGGGAGCGCTGAAAAACTGTTTTTT | CASTPPGSAEKLFF
TRBD1 | - | TRBJ1-5 | TRBV12-3/TRBV12-4 | TGTGCCAGCAGTTTAATGGACAGGGCGGATCAGCCCCAGCATTTT | CASSLMDRADQPQHF
TRBD2 | many | TRBJ2-5 | TRBV5-1 | TGCGCCAGCAGCTTGCCTTCGGAGAGTAGCGGGATCAAAGAGACCCAGTACTTC | CASSLPSESSGIKETQYF
- | many | TRBJ1-1 | TRBV27 | TGTGCCAGCCAGATGAACACTGAAGCTTTCTTT | CASQMNTEAFF
- | many | TRBJ1-5 | TRBV28 | TGTGCCAGCAGTTTTGCGAGTTGGAACAATCAGCCCCAGCATTTT | CASSFASWNNQPQHF
TRBD1 | many | TRBJ2-5 | TRBV5-1 | TGCGCCAGCAGCGCCGGGACAGACATCCAAGAGACCCAGTACTTC | CASSAGTDIQETQYF
TRBD1 | many | TRBJ2-3 | TRBV28 | TGTGCCAGCCGGACAGGGTTGAGGACAGATACGCAGTATTTT | CASRTGLRTDTQYF
- | many | TRBJ2-5 | TRBV10-2 | TGCGCCAGCAGTTCCGGTTGGTTGGGGACCCAGTACTTC | CASSSGWLGTQYF
- | few | TRBJ2-3 | TRBV5-4 | TGTGCCAGCAGCTTGGCACACTCGAACACAGATACGCAGTATTTT | CASSLAHSNTDTQYF
- | - | TRBJ1-2 | TRBV5-1 | TGCGCCAGCAGCTTGCAGACCACCGGGTTCTATGGCTACACCTTC | CASSLQTTGFYGYTF